These T cell receptor beta chains were read from a single sample in a study of blood T cell repertoires in COVID-19. This table comes from immunoSEQ multiplex PCR, and its TCRdb copy is limited to in-frame clones, with some not included. The data hold about 190,000 clones, with approximately 88% observed a single time. Sequencing was carried out using peripheral blood. These receptors were taken from a middle-aged man with acute or convalescent COVID-19. CDR3s include the opening cysteine and the closing phenylalanine or tryptophan. Each record gives: clone size, D gene, V gene, J gene, CDR3 protein, CDR3 DNA. The D gene is left open where the match is weak. Clone size is shown for a subset of rows, as once, few, many or a class of expanded clone.

NA	NA	TRBV19	TRBJ1-1	CASIKTGPTEAFF	TGTGCCAGTATTAAAACAGGGCCCACTGAAGCTTTCTTT
NA	TRBD2	TRBV5-4	TRBJ2-5	CASSLTSGGNGETQYF	TGTGCCAGCAGCTTAACTAGCGGGGGCAATGGAGAGACCCAGTACTTC
once	NA	TRBV5-5	TRBJ2-2	CASSFRQPNTGELFF	TGTGCCAGCAGCTTCAGACAGCCGAACACCGGGGAGCTGTTTTTT
NA	TRBD1	TRBV27	TRBJ1-6	CASSLLGGGSPLHF	TGTGCCAGCAGTTTACTAGGGGGCGGCTCACCCCTCCACTTT
NA	NA	TRBV28	TRBJ2-7	CASTTPGTGVYEQYF	TGTGCCAGCACCACCCCCGGGACTGGGGTCTACGAGCAGTACTTC
NA	NA	TRBV7-2	TRBJ1-5	CASSSAGQSYQPQHF	TGTGCCAGCAGCTCGGCGGGTCAGAGTTATCAGCCCCAGCATTTT
NA	NA	TRBV15	TRBJ1-5	CATSRDGADQPQHF	TGTGCCACCAGCAGAGACGGTGCCGATCAGCCCCAGCATTTT
NA	NA	TRBV6-5	TRBJ1-1	CASRQVMNTEAFF	TGTGCCAGTCGACAGGTTATGAACACTGAAGCTTTCTTT
once	NA	TRBV5-6	TRBJ1-1	CASSHYSNTEAFF	TGTGCCAGCAGCCATTACAGTAACACTGAAGCTTTCTTT
NA	TRBD2	TRBV7-6	TRBJ2-2	CASSRYSSGGAFDSGELFF	TGTGCCAGCAGCAGATATTCTAGCGGGGGGGCATTTGACTCCGGGGAGCTGTTTTTT
NA	NA	TRBV19	TRBJ2-7	CASSIGVEAYYEQYF	TGTGCCAGTAGTATAGGGGTAGAGGCCTACTACGAGCAGTACTTC
NA	NA	TRBV18	TRBJ2-5	CASSPSVQGETQYF	TGTGCCAGCTCACCTAGCGTTCAGGGGGAGACCCAGTACTTC
NA	TRBD1	TRBV5-1	TRBJ1-2	CASSLAGTGGEGYTF	TGCGCCAGCAGCTTGGCCGGGACAGGGGGCGAAGGCTACACCTTC
NA	NA	TRBV7-8	TRBJ1-3	CASSSGAGNTIYF	TGTGCCAGCAGCTCCGGGGCTGGAAACACCATATATTTT
NA	NA	TRBV27	TRBJ2-1	CASSLWTSAGIHEQFF	TGTGCCAGCAGTTTATGGACCTCCGCCGGGATCCATGAGCAGTTCTTC
NA	TRBD1	TRBV2	TRBJ2-1	CASLTGFEQFF	TGTGCCAGCCTGACAGGGTTCGAGCAGTTCTTC
NA	NA	TRBV27	TRBJ2-5	CASSLGRDETQYF	TGTGCCAGCAGTTTAGGCAGGGATGAGACCCAGTACTTC
NA	NA	TRBV12-3/TRBV12-4	TRBJ1-2	CASSLFGEVSYTF	TGTGCCAGCAGTTTATTCGGGGAAGTAAGCTACACCTTC
NA	NA	TRBV19	TRBJ1-1	CASSRTPMNTEAFF	TGTGCCAGTAGTAGAACACCGATGAACACTGAAGCTTTCTTT
NA	NA	TRBV5-1	TRBJ1-1	CASSLSQIANTEAFF	TGCGCCAGCAGCTTGAGTCAGATCGCGAACACTGAAGCTTTCTTT
NA	NA	TRBV7-2	TRBJ2-3	CASSAPRQTDTQYF	TGTGCCAGCAGCGCCCCCCGACAGACAGATACGCAGTATTTT
NA	TRBD1	TRBV19	TRBJ2-2	CASSMIHPGGVGELFF	TGTGCCAGTAGTATGATCCATCCAGGGGGCGTCGGGGAGCTGTTTTTT
NA	TRBD1	TRBV5-1	TRBJ2-1	CASSLDPGQGYNEQFF	TGCGCCAGCAGCTTGGACCCGGGACAGGGTTACAATGAGCAGTTCTTC
NA	TRBD1	TRBV3-1/TRBV3-2	TRBJ1-2	CASSQGGQGAHSNYGYTF	TGTGCCAGCAGCCAAGGGGGACAGGGGGCCCACTCTAACTATGGCTACACCTTC
NA	NA	TRBV28	TRBJ2-7	CASSLMTLRQPYEQYF	TGTGCCAGCAGTTTAATGACCCTTAGACAACCCTACGAGCAGTACTTC
NA	TRBD1	TRBV28	TRBJ1-5	CASSSHTTGGQPQHF	TGTGCCAGCAGTTCCCATACGACAGGGGGTCAGCCCCAGCATTTT
NA	TRBD2	TRBV9	TRBJ2-5	CASSPSGGAPETQYF	TGTGCCAGCAGCCCTAGCGGGGGGGCCCCAGAGACCCAGTACTTC
once	NA	TRBV3-1/TRBV3-2	TRBJ2-2	CASSLGGLTGELFF	TGTGCCAGCAGCCTTGGGGGCCTCACCGGGGAGCTGTTTTTT
NA	TRBD1	TRBV19	TRBJ1-1	CASSIGQGLGPNTEAFF	TGTGCCAGTAGTATAGGACAGGGGTTGGGCCCGAACACTGAAGCTTTCTTT
NA	NA	TRBV7-9	TRBJ1-4	CASSPSTRRETEKLFF	TGTGCCAGCAGCCCTTCAACTCGTCGGGAGACGGAAAAACTGTTTTTT
NA	TRBD1	TRBV2	TRBJ2-7	CASNNWGTGTYEQYF	TGTGCCAGCAACAACTGGGGGACAGGGACCTACGAGCAGTACTTC
NA	TRBD1	TRBV5-1	TRBJ1-1	CASSWGTGRAEAFF	TGCGCCAGCAGCTGGGGGACAGGGAGAGCTGAAGCTTTCTTT